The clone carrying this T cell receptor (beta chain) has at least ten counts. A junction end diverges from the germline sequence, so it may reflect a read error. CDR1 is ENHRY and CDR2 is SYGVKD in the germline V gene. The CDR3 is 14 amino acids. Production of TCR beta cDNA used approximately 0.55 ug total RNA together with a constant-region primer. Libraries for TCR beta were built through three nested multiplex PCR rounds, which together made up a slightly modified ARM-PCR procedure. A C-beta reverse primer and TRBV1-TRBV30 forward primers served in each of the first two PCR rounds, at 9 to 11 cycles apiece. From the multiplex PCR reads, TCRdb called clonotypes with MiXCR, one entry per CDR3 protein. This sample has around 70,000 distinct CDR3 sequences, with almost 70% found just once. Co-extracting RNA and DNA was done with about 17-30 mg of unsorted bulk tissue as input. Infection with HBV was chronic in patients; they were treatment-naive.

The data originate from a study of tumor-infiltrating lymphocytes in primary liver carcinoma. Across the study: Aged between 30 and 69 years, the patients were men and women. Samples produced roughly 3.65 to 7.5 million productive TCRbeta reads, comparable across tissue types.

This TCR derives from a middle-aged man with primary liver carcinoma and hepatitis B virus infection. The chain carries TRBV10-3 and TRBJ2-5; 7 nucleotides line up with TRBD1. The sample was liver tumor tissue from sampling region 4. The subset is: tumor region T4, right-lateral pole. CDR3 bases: TGTGCCATCAGCTTGGGACAGTACCAAGAGGCCCAGTACTTC. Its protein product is CAISLGQYQEAQYF.